These 23 T cell receptor beta chains came from one sample sequenced in a study of regulatory T cells in long-lasting Graves disease (dated by TCRdb to 2020 to 2022). The library was made by multiplex PCR. Reads for this sample came from an Illumina HiSeq 4000. iRepertoire HTBI primers and Arm-PCR amplification of CDR3 regions were used to construct TCR beta libraries. Starting from the raw public reads, TCRdb applied fastp trimming at Q25, assembled clones with MiXCR and retained in-frame beta chains. For every CDR3 protein sequence, its rows merge into one entry that carries the most common genes and DNA. Within this sample are roughly 470,000 distinct CDR3 sequences, with around 20% of them counted one time only. The ten largest clones take up under 9% of the sample. In the paper's terms, the time point label means: persistent/refractory GD, antithyroid drugs over 5 years with positive TRAb. RNA was extracted from PBMCs in TRIzol for both TCR sequencing and RNA sequencing.

Sequenced here: peripheral blood mononuclear cells (PBMCs), sampled when the disease was refractory, from a patient treated with antithyroid drugs. These receptor sequences come from a female donor with Graves disease.

This clonotype was counted many times. The chain joins TRBV19 to TRBJ1-5; D unclear. Germline loops: CDR1 LNHDA, CDR2 SQIVND (reference sequence). V was clipped by 7 bases and J by 3 bases, with 13 bases between them. The CDR3 is 14 amino acids. The CDR3 spells CASTMVLFNQPQHF. The CDR3 DNA is TGTGCCAGTACCATGGTCCTGTTCAATCAGCCCCAGCATTTT.

Ten or more counts support this clonotype. The CDR3 coding sequence is TGTGCCAGCAGCCGGGACAGGGGAAGCGAGCAGTACTTC. It translates to CASSRDRGSEQYF. This sequence joins TRBV7-3 and TRBJ2-7; 10 nucleotides line up with TRBD1. Germline V gene lookup returns CDR1 SGHTA and CDR2 FQGTGA. Losses at the gene ends were 5 bases for V and 6 bases for J; bases not matched to a gene: 4. This CDR3 contains 13 residues.

The chain uses TRBV7-6 and TRBJ1-3; D is unresolved. CDR3 length equals 15 residues. V lost 1 base and J 0 bases, leaving 7 bases between the germline ends. Germline loops: CDR1 SGHVS, CDR2 FNYEAQ. This chain's CDR3 is CASSLEQPSGNTIYF. The CDR3 DNA reads as TGTGCCAGCAGCTTAGAACAGCCCTCTGGAAACACCATATATTTT.

On this clonotype: Lacking the conserved final phenylalanine or tryptophan, this CDR3 likely reflects a read error. V gene TRBV10-3 combines with J gene TRBJ1-2; D remains ambiguous. Germline CDR1 ENHRY, CDR2 SYGVKD. The CDR3 spans 14 residues. With 0 bases removed from V and 9 bases from J, the gap between germline ends came to 14 bases. The CDR3 DNA reads as TGTGCCATCAGTGAGTCTGGACTTATTATGCGCTACACCCTC. Its translation is CAISESGLIMRYTL.

This clonotype was observed a few times. The V call is TRBV29-1, the J call TRBJ2-7; a weak D match, TRBD1 (5 bases). V was pared by 4 bases and J by 3 bases, with 13 bases between. Germline CDR1 reads SQVTM; CDR2 reads ANQGSEA. This CDR3 region has 13 residues. CDR3 amino acids: CSVAFARVYEQYF. The CDR3 DNA follows: TGCAGCGTTGCTTTTGCCAGGGTCTACGAGCAGTACTTC.

In this sample, this clonotype turned up a few times. Here the CDR3 reads CASSYAVPGEIYEQYF. For the CDR3, the DNA is TGTGCCAGCAGTTACGCCGTTCCGGGGGAGATCTACGAGCAGTACTTC. The chain uses TRBV6-5 and TRBJ2-7; perhaps TRBD2 as D (6 bases). Germline loops: CDR1 MNHEY, CDR2 SVGAGI. This CDR3 is 16 amino acids long. V gave up 2 bases and J gave up 3 bases, with 17 bases separating them.

CDR3: CASSRRNLAGAEQYF. Written as DNA, the CDR3 is TGTGCCAGCAGCCGGAGAAATCTAGCGGGAGCGGAGCAGTACTTC. The chain employs TRBV14 and TRBJ2-7, with 10 bases matching TRBD2. The CDR3 sequence is 15 residues long. Germline CDR1 SGHDN, CDR2 FVKESK. With V trimmed by 4 bases and J by 7 bases, 10 bases remained unmatched. Based on the CDR3 plus reference TRBV14 and TRBJ2-7, the full variable domain is EAGVTQFPSHSVIEKGQTVTLRCDPISGHDNLYWYRRVMGKEIKFLLHFVKESKQDESGMPNNRFLAERTGGTYSTLKVQPAELEDSGVYFCASSRRNLAGAEQYFGPGTRLTVT.

This chain joins TRBV5-1 and TRBJ2-1; 12 nucleotides line up with TRBD1. Germline V gives CDR1 SGHRS, CDR2 YFSETQ. The CDR3 is 22 amino acids. V trimming: 3 bases; J trimming: 4 bases; junction bases outside the gene matches: 23. The CDR3 bases are TGCGCCAGCAGCTCCCCCGAATTGGGACAGGGGGCGTTTTTTCTCCGGTACAATGAGCAGTTCTTC. As protein: CASSSPELGQGAFFLRYNEQFF.

On this clonotype: This clone may be a read error of a much larger clone one base away. V and J are TRBV6-2 or TRBV6-3 and TRBJ2-7; possibly TRBD1 for D (5 bases). The CDR3 is made up of 15 amino acids. Looked up from germline, CDR1 is MNHEY and CDR2 is SVGEGT. Trimming pared 6 bases from V and 0 bases from J, leaving 15 bases between. The CDR3 bases are TGTGCCAGCAGCCCAGGGTCCTTGAGCTCCTACGAGCAGTACTTC. Its protein product is CASSPGSLSSYEQYF.

The chain uses TRBV6-1 and TRBJ1-5, with 7 bases fitting TRBD1. The CDR3 runs to 12 residues. The V and J ends lost 10 bases and 5 bases, in that order; junction bases with no gene match: 5. From germline, CDR1 is MNHNS and CDR2 SASEGT. As DNA, the CDR3 is TGTGCCACGGGACAGCCCGATCAGCCCCAGCATTTT. Translation gives CATGQPDQPQHF.

CDR3 region: CASSLIAGGNTGELFF. The CDR3 DNA reads TGTGCCAGCAGCTTAATAGCGGGAGGGAACACCGGGGAGCTGTTTTTT. The chain has TRBV13 and TRBJ2-2; 10 nucleotides align to TRBD2. The CDR3 is 16 amino acids. Germline CDR1 and CDR2: PRHDT and FYEKMQ (reference sequence). The V gene end was trimmed by 2 bases and the J gene end by 1 base; junction bases not matched to a gene: 1.

The rearrangement uses TRBV7-9 and TRBJ2-7; 11 positions match TRBD2. V trimming: 3 bases; J trimming: 2 bases; junction bases outside the gene matches: 3. Germline CDR1 and CDR2: SEHNR and FQNEAQ (reference sequence). This CDR3 has 15 amino acids. CDR3 amino acids: CASSFTSGGAYEQYF. As DNA, the CDR3 is TGTGCCAGCAGCTTTACTAGCGGGGGAGCCTACGAGCAGTACTTC.

The V call is TRBV7-9, the J call TRBJ2-3; D is undetermined. V lost 1 base and J lost 4, with 6 bases in between. The CDR3 is 13 residues long. Per the germline V gene, CDR1 is SEHNR and CDR2 is FQNEAQ (reference sequence). The DNA of the CDR3 is TGTGCCAGCAGCTTAGATGGCGCAGATACGCAGTATTTT. It specifies CASSLDGADTQYF.

The chain joins TRBV11-2 to TRBJ2-3, with 9 bases identical to TRBD1. The CDR3 is made up of 16 amino acids. The junction had 14 bases not matched to a gene; V was cut back by 5 bases and J by 8 bases. Germline CDR1 is SGHAT and CDR2 is FQNNGV. The CDR3 DNA follows: TGTGCCAGCAGCCCGAGGACAGGGGTTATCCCGGGTACGCAGTATTTT. This translates into CASSPRTGVIPGTQYF.

The V and J genes are TRBV29-1 and TRBJ2-2, with 7 bases aligning to TRBD1. The CDR3 contains 16 residues. CDR1 is SQVTM, CDR2 ANQGSEA, per germline. V shed 0 bases and J 5 bases; nucleotides not matched to a gene: 9. The CDR3 DNA reads TGCAGCGTTGAAGATTTTGGGGCAGGGGGTACCGGGGAGCTGTTTTTT. This encodes CSVEDFGAGGTGELFF.

This clonotype showed up just once. The rearrangement links TRBV6-4 to TRBJ2-7; D unresolved. Germline values: CDR1 MRHNA, CDR2 SNTAGT. V lost 5 bases, J lost 6 bases, and 20 bases lay in between. The CDR3 runs 15 residues. The CDR3 sequence: CASSYAPDPIGEQYF. CDR3 coding DNA: TGTGCCAGCAGTTACGCCCCGGACCCTATAGGCGAGCAGTACTTC.

For this clonotype: One base away lies a much larger clone, so this may be a sequencing read error. This chain connects TRBV6-2 or TRBV6-3 to TRBJ1-1, with TRBD1 identical over 9 bases. With V trimmed by 6 bases and J by 3 bases, 5 bases remained unmatched. This CDR3 has 14 residues. CDR1 MNHEY and CDR2 SVGEGT come from the germline V gene. The CDR3 protein is CASSDRGWDTEAFF. CDR3 DNA sequence: TGTGCCAGCAGCGACAGGGGGTGGGACACTGAAGCTTTCTTT.

This clonotype was found many times. This chain uses TRBV12-3 or TRBV12-4 with TRBJ2-7; the D gene is possibly TRBD2 (6 bases). V gave up 7 bases and J gave up 5 bases, with 18 bases separating them. The CDR3 runs 14 residues. The CDR3 DNA sequence: TGTGCCAGCACCCTAAGCGGGCCCCCGGACGAGCAGTACTTC. Protein sequence: CASTLSGPPDEQYF.

In its sample, this clonotype was seen many times. The V call is TRBV18, the J call TRBJ2-5, with D perhaps matching TRBD2 (6 bases). Trimming pared 5 bases from V and 6 bases from J, leaving 10 bases between. The CDR3 covers 12 residues. Germline CDR1 and CDR2: KGHSH and LQKENI. The chain's CDR3 is CASSEGGKTQYF. The DNA for the CDR3 is TGTGCCAGCTCAGAGGGAGGCAAGACCCAGTACTTC.

Many counts were recorded for this clonotype. The chain carries TRBV11-2 and TRBJ2-7, with unresolved D. Trimming removed 5 bases from V and 3 bases from J, with 5 bases in between. This CDR3 comprises 11 residues. Germline CDR1 SGHAT, CDR2 FQNNGV. CDR3 protein: CASSNHYEQYF. CDR3 coding DNA: TGTGCCAGCAGCAATCACTACGAGCAGTACTTC.

The rearrangement uses TRBV4-1 and TRBJ2-7; possibly TRBD2 for D (6 bases). This CDR3 is built from 16 residues. Deletions cut 0 bases from V and 3 bases from J, with 15 bases between. Germline V gene sequence: CDR1 MGHRA, CDR2 YSYEKL. CDR3 residues: CASSQDRGGNVYEQYF. For the CDR3, the DNA is TGCGCCAGCAGCCAAGATCGGGGCGGGAACGTCTACGAGCAGTACTTC.

The sample holds a few counts of this clonotype. The chain carries TRBV5-1 and TRBJ1-2, with D uncertain. Trimming took 4 bases from V and 3 from J, leaving 10 bases between them. Germline V gene lookup returns CDR1 SGHRS and CDR2 YFSETQ. CDR3 length: 13 amino acids. In DNA form, the CDR3 reads TGCGCCAGCAGCCGGACCTCTGACTATGGCTACACCTTC. This gives the protein CASSRTSDYGYTF.

This sequence joins TRBV7-9 and TRBJ2-5, with D perhaps being TRBD1 or TRBD2 (6 bases each). CDR3 length equals 14 residues. From germline, CDR1 is SEHNR and CDR2 FQNEAQ (reference sequence). V was clipped by 8 bases and J by 5 bases, with 18 bases between them. This CDR3 is CASRKGGAGETQYF. For the CDR3, the DNA is TGTGCCAGCCGTAAAGGGGGAGCGGGTGAGACCCAGTACTTC.